This T cell receptor beta chain was captured by sequencing in a study of PD-1 blockade in mismatch repair-deficient tumors. Study background: Patients had approximately 12 mismatch repair-deficient cancer types and were previously treated and progressing.

Every patient had mismatch repair deficiency by PCR or immunohistochemistry. TCRs were sequenced from a few patients responding to pembrolizumab. General study results and limits: Tumor-resident clones, often absent from pretreatment blood, expanded after pembrolizumab and then contracted.

CDR1 SGHVS and CDR2 FNYEAQ come from the germline V gene. This CDR3 comprises 13 residues. V lost 2 bases, J lost 2 bases, and 7 bases lay in between. TCRdb's copy holds only in-frame clones and misses some; the assay was immunoSEQ multiplex PCR. The table has approximately 50,000 clones, about 80% seen once. A few counts support this clone. Its cognate antigen is unknown. Here the sequenced sample was peripheral blood, taken 4 weeks after starting pembrolizumab. The TCR was taken from an adult with mismatch repair-deficient cancer. J is TRBJ2-7 and V is TRBV7-6, with D possibly TRBD2 on 5 matching bases. The chain's CDR3 is CASSLRDTYEQYF. CDR3 nucleotides: TGTGCCAGCAGCTTACGGGATACCTACGAGCAGTACTTC.